This T cell receptor (beta chain) comes out of a study of identical twins. The cDNA had a unique molecular identifier and a template-switch universal primer site. TCRdb reprocessed the 5' RACE reads with MiXCR, giving one entry per CDR3 protein. The repertoire holds roughly 690,000 distinct CDR3 sequences, less than 7% seen once, with 1.5% to 2% in the top ten. Study observations and caveats: Sharing of beta out-of-frame sequences by twins showed a weaker excess. Out-of-frame alpha sequences shared by twins were enriched for low generation probability. Part of the zero-insertion signal could reflect confounding by invariant MAIT and iNKT cells.

This clonotype appeared a few times. The antigen is undetermined. The CDR3 is 14 amino acids. Germline values: CDR1 ENHRY, CDR2 SYGVKD. V was pared by 6 bases and J by 2 bases, with 10 bases between. This TCR was recovered from a man between 18 and 35 years old in good health. Sequences were obtained from naive T cells sorted from blood. V gene TRBV10-3 combines with J gene TRBJ2-2, with unresolved D. In DNA, the CDR3 is TGTGCCATCAGCGCCGACCCAAACACCGGGGAGCTGTTTTTT. It encodes CAISADPNTGELFF.